What follows describes a single T cell receptor beta chain. What it recognizes is unknown. Clones were read by immunoSEQ multiplex PCR, and TCRdb kept only the in-frame ones, dropping some. The table lists about 19,000 clones, roughly 90% of them singletons. This entry is derived from a study of OX40 agonist ivuxolimab in advanced cancers. Overall study context: Hepatocellular carcinoma, melanoma, renal cell or head and neck cancer was diagnosed in the dose-escalation patients.

CDR1 and CDR2 (germline): SNHLY, FYNNEI. The V end lost 10 bases, the J end lost 0 bases, and 19 bases lay between the germline ends. The CDR3 consists of 15 residues. Findings and limits, study-wide: On average, a greater number of expanded clones characterised CD8+ T cells relative to CD4+. Researchers did not establish what antigens the expanded peripheral T cells target. It was also the case that some nonresponders had low normalized T-cell clonal expansion.

The chain recombines TRBV2 with TRBJ2-7; tentative D call: TRBD1 (6 bases). The TCR was taken from an adult with an advanced solid tumor such as melanoma, head and neck, liver or kidney cancer. The starting material was CD4+ or CD8+ T cells sorted from blood, obtained in a trial of the OX40 agonist ivuxolimab. The CDR3 DNA reads as TGTGCCAAACTACGACTGGGGGCGGGCTCCTACGAGCAGTACTTC. Translating gives CAKLRLGAGSYEQYF. Drawing the rest from reference TRBV2 and TRBJ2-7, the complete variable domain is EPEVTQTPSHQVTQMGQEVILRCVPISNHLYFYWYRQILGQKVEFLVSFYNNEISEKSEIFDDQFSVERPDGSNFTLKIRSTKLEDSAMYFCAKLRLGAGSYEQYFGPGTRLTVT.